This T cell receptor beta chain was recovered during a study of cytomegalovirus exposure and HLA in healthy donors. The PCR had 60 Vbeta and 13 Jbeta primers. Produced via immunoSEQ multiplex PCR; TCRdb's table is partial and in-frame only. Of 100,000 or so clones listed, 60% to 75% are singletons. Broader study findings: Per a prior analysis, the majority of TCR beta V segments were productive roughly 90% or roughly 30% of the time.

Of note for this clone: Its antigen is as yet unknown.

Donors showed nominal health when sampled, although they likely had unrecorded immune exposures. The CDR3 is 18 amino acids. V was pared by 3 bases and J by 0 bases, with 10 bases of the junction left unmatched. CDR1 and CDR2 from the germline V gene are SGDLS and YYNGEE. Sequencing was performed on PBMCs. The chain has TRBV9 and TRBJ1-4; 8 nucleotides align to TRBD1. This sequence was found in a woman aged 40-49 years in good health and CMV-seronegative. The CDR3 DNA reads as TGTGCCAGCAGCGAGGACCCCCTGACAGGGGCAACTAATGAAAAACTGTTTTTT. Translated: CASSEDPLTGATNEKLFF. The whole variable domain, remainder taken from reference TRBV9 and TRBJ1-4, is DSGVTQTPKHLITATGQRVTLRCSPRSGDLSVYWYQQSLDQGLQFLIQYYNGEERAKGNILERFSAQQFPDLHSELNLSSLELGDSALYFCASSEDPLTGATNEKLFFGSGTQLSVL.